These 28 T cell receptor beta chains share one sample of origin, sequenced in a study of cytomegalovirus exposure and HLA in healthy donors. PCR used 60 Vbeta primers and 13 Jbeta primers. Only in-frame clones appear in the TCRdb table, and some are missing; sequencing was by immunoSEQ multiplex PCR. The sample has about 190,000 clones; around 67% are singletons. The source material was PBMCs. These receptor sequences come from a woman aged 25 to 39 in good health and CMV-seropositive.

As concerns this clone: The same CDR3 also results from other DNA sequences found in this sample. This rearrangement joins TRBV19 to TRBJ1-2; perhaps TRBD1 as D (5 bases). V was cut by 5 bases and J by 6 bases, with 13 bases left in between. The CDR3 has 13 amino acids. Per the germline V gene, CDR1 is LNHDA and CDR2 is SQIVND (reference sequence). The CDR3 DNA is TGTGCCAGTAGTTATGCAGGGATAGATGGCTACACCTTC. Translating gives CASSYAGIDGYTF.

The chain links TRBV11-2 to TRBJ1-2, with 8 bases identical to TRBD1. Germline V lookup: CDR1 SGHAT, CDR2 FQNNGV. V was pared by 4 bases and J by 8 bases, with 12 bases of the junction left unmatched. The CDR3 has 15 amino acids. The CDR3 spells CASSSLRGRSGGYTF. DNA for the CDR3: TGTGCCAGCAGCTCCCTCAGGGGGCGCTCCGGCGGCTACACCTTC.

The chain joins TRBV28 to TRBJ1-2; D ambiguous. CDR3 length: 14 amino acids. V was cut by 3 bases and J by 0 bases, with 8 bases left in between. Germline V gives CDR1 MDHEN, CDR2 SYDVKM. The CDR3 DNA is TGTGCCAGCAGTTTCCGCGGGGCTAACTATGGCTACACCTTC. As protein: CASSFRGANYGYTF.

The V call is TRBV5-4, the J call TRBJ1-1; D is unresolved. Germline V gives CDR1 SGHNT, CDR2 YYREEE (reference sequence). The length of the CDR3 is 16 residues. V was clipped by 0 bases and J by 1 base, with 13 bases between them. Here the CDR3 DNA reads TGTGCCAGCAGCTTGGTGGGTCAGGCTCCGAACACTGAAGCTTTCTTT. Translation gives CASSLVGQAPNTEAFF.

This clone was seen more than once but under ten times. One junction end does not reproduce the germline sequence, and a read error may be involved. This rearrangement joins TRBV7-2 to TRBJ2-5; 9 bases match TRBD2. The CDR3 is 17 amino acids. Per germline, CDR1 SGHTA and CDR2 FQGNSA. This CDR3 is CASSLAAGGRAQKTQYF. CDR3 coding DNA: TGTGCCAGCAGCTTAGCCGCTGGCGGGAGGGCCCAAAAGACCCAGTACTTC.

This clone was detected only a few times. The V and J genes are TRBV10-3 and TRBJ2-5; TRBD2 matches 15 bases. The CDR3 sequence is 18 residues long. The germline gives CDR1 ENHRY, CDR2 SYGVKD. V was clipped by 2 bases and J by 5 bases; unmatched bases: 9. The CDR3 DNA sequence: TGTGCCATCAGTGAGGCCGGACTAGCGGGAGGGCCGCGGGAGACCCAGTACTTC. It yields the protein CAISEAGLAGGPRETQYF.

Concerning this clone: Other DNA sequences in the sample encode the same CDR3. J is TRBJ2-7 and V is TRBV27, with D tentatively TRBD2 (5 bases). The CDR3 length is 13 residues. V gave up 0 bases and J gave up 4 bases, with 7 bases separating them. Per the germline V gene, CDR1 is MNHEY and CDR2 is SMNVEV (reference sequence). This CDR3 is CASSLSGVYEQYF. The CDR3 region has the DNA TGTGCCAGCAGTTTATCCGGGGTGTACGAGCAGTACTTC.

The V and J genes are TRBV5-5 and TRBJ2-7, with D perhaps matching TRBD2 (6 bases). The CDR3 extends over 14 amino acids. Germline V gives CDR1 SGHKS, CDR2 YYEKEE (reference sequence). The V and J ends lost 4 bases and 1 base respectively, with 12 bases between them. CDR3 protein: CASSLLLASYEQYF. The CDR3 nucleotides are TGTGCCAGCAGCCTCTTACTAGCTTCCTACGAGCAGTACTTC.

The chain employs TRBV5-1 and TRBJ2-1, with a possible D match to TRBD2 (7 bases). V was pared by 0 bases and J by 5 bases, with 12 bases between. The length of the CDR3 is 15 residues. CDR1 and CDR2 (germline): SGHRS, YFSETQ. CDR3 protein: CASSLETGRDNEQFF. In DNA form, the CDR3 reads TGCGCCAGCAGCTTGGAAACAGGGAGGGACAATGAGCAGTTCTTC.

J is TRBJ2-3 and V is TRBV5-8, with TRBD2 identical over 7 bases. The germline CDR1 and CDR2 sequences are SGHTS and YDEGEE. The ends lost 4 bases at V and 0 bases at J; junction bases unmatched: 5. This CDR3 contains 15 residues. The CDR3 DNA is TGTGCCAGCAGCCTGGGACTACAGAGCACAGATACGCAGTATTTT. It codes for CASSLGLQSTDTQYF. The full variable domain, its missing parts supplied by reference TRBV5-8 and TRBJ2-3, is EAGVTQSPTHLIKTRGQQATLRCSPISGHTSVYWYQQALGLGLQFLLWYDEGEERNRGNFPPRFSGRQFPNYSSELNVNALELEDSALYLCASSLGLQSTDTQYFGPGTRLTVL.

This CDR3 reads CASSRDSSYNEQFF. The CDR3 nucleotides are TGTGCCAGCAGCCGGGACAGCTCCTACAATGAGCAGTTCTTC. The V and J genes are TRBV2 and TRBJ2-1; TRBD1 matches 7 bases. Germline assignment: CDR1 SNHLY and CDR2 FYNNEI. After removal of 6 bases from V and 0 bases from J, the junction contained 2 bases not matched to a gene. The CDR3 spans 14 residues.

The chain uses TRBV7-8 and TRBJ1-4; the D is unclear. V was trimmed by 4 bases and J by 8 bases, leaving 23 bases between them. The germline V gene encodes CDR1 SGHVS and CDR2 FQNEAQ. The CDR3 is 17 residues long. The CDR3: CASSSVLRAFMGEKLFF. The CDR3 DNA reads as TGTGCCAGCAGCTCTGTTCTGAGGGCCTTTATGGGGGAAAAACTGTTTTTT.

V usage is TRBV2 and J usage is TRBJ2-1; 12 nucleotides agree with TRBD2. Germline V lookup: CDR1 SNHLY, CDR2 FYNNEI. V lost 10 bases and J lost 6; bases outside the gene matches: 16. The CDR3 is 17 amino acids. CDR3 nucleotide sequence: TGTGCCAACACCGGGACTAGCGGGCGGAGGGGTGGCAATGAGCAGTTCTTC. Its protein product is CANTGTSGRRGGNEQFF.

The chain employs TRBV27 and TRBJ1-2; D remains unclear. Germline V lookup: CDR1 MNHEY, CDR2 SMNVEV (reference sequence). The V end was cut by 2 bases, the J end by 2 bases, with 6 bases between. The length of the CDR3 is 13 residues. The CDR3 protein is CASSLGRNYGYTF. The CDR3 nucleotides read TGTGCCAGCAGTTTAGGCAGGAACTATGGCTACACCTTC.

This clone has a handful of counts. The V gene is TRBV28, the J gene TRBJ1-1; tentatively, D is TRBD1 (6 bases). The CDR3 totals 14 residues. V was cut by 5 bases and J by 2 bases, with 12 bases left in between. The germline CDR1 and CDR2 sequences are MDHEN and SYDVKM. CDR3 protein: CASSGDTFNTEAFF. CDR3 nucleotides: TGTGCCAGCAGTGGGGACACCTTTAACACTGAAGCTTTCTTT.

The chain links TRBV15 to TRBJ2-1; perhaps TRBD1 as D (5 bases). CDR1 is LNHNV and CDR2 is YYDKDF in the germline V gene (reference sequence). Trimming stripped 5 bases from V and 8 bases from J, with 13 bases between. The CDR3 totals 13 residues. For the CDR3, the DNA is TGTGCCACCAGCCCCTCCAGGGTAGATGAGCAGTTCTTC. It is translated as CATSPSRVDEQFF.

V and J are TRBV27 and TRBJ2-7, with D unresolved. This CDR3 region has 13 residues. Germline CDR1 reads MNHEY; CDR2 reads SMNVEV (reference sequence). Trimming removed 7 bases at V and 4 bases at J, with 14 bases between. The CDR3 here is CASTHGETYEQYF. The DNA of the CDR3 is TGTGCCAGCACACATGGCGAGACATACGAGCAGTACTTC.

The chain uses TRBV13 and TRBJ2-5; 7 bases agree with TRBD2. Germline loops: CDR1 PRHDT, CDR2 FYEKMQ (reference sequence). The CDR3 runs 14 residues. V trimming: 6 bases; J trimming: 5 bases; junction bases outside the gene matches: 9. Here the CDR3 DNA reads TGTGCCAGCAGATCCGCGGGAGATAGGGAGACCCAGTACTTC. Encoded protein: CASRSAGDRETQYF.

The chain carries TRBV27 and TRBJ1-2; TRBD1 agrees at 8 bases. V was clipped by 4 bases and J by 8 bases; unmatched bases: 6. CDR1 and CDR2 (germline): MNHEY, SMNVEV (reference sequence). The CDR3 runs to 13 residues. The CDR3 loop is CASSSQGARGYTF. The CDR3 DNA is TGTGCCAGCAGTTCCCAGGGGGCGAGAGGCTACACCTTC.

A word on this clone: At one boundary the junction diverges from the germline segment, which might be a read error. V gene TRBV7-9 combines with J gene TRBJ2-7; TRBD2 might be the D (7 bases). The length of the CDR3 is 14 residues. The V gene's germline CDR1 is SEHNR and CDR2 FQNEAQ (reference sequence). CDR3 nucleotide sequence: TGTTCCAGCAGCAGCGGGACACGATCCTACGAGCAGTACTTC. Amino acids: CSSSSGTRSYEQYF.

Only a few counts were recorded for this clone. The chain links TRBV27 to TRBJ2-1; 10 bases match TRBD2. After removal of 7 bases from V and 5 bases from J, the junction contained 8 bases not matched to a gene. Germline CDR1 reads MNHEY; CDR2 reads SMNVEV (reference sequence). This CDR3 spans 15 amino acids. Here the CDR3 reads CASTETGTSDNEQFF. The CDR3 DNA follows: TGTGCCAGCACCGAGACCGGGACTAGCGACAATGAGCAGTTCTTC.

The J gene is TRBJ2-7, the V gene TRBV10-2, with 10 bases identical to TRBD1. The CDR3 consists of 15 residues. J lost 3 bases, V lost 2 bases, and 4 bases had no gene match. Germline V gene sequence: CDR1 WSHSY, CDR2 SAAADI. Here the CDR3 DNA reads TGCGCCAGCAGTGAGCCCCGGACAGGGGGCTACGAGCAGTACTTC. As protein: CASSEPRTGGYEQYF.

This clone was found once. This chain connects TRBV15 to TRBJ1-5; no reliable D call. V was clipped by 0 bases and J by 5 bases, with 8 bases between them. CDR3 size: 14 residues. Germline lookup yields CDR1 LNHNV and CDR2 YYDKDF (reference sequence). This CDR3 reads CATSRDLSDQPQHF. For the CDR3, the DNA is TGTGCCACCAGCAGAGATCTCTCGGATCAGCCCCAGCATTTT.

The chain is built from TRBV6-1 and TRBJ1-6; D might be TRBD1 (6 bases). Germline V gene data show CDR1 as MNHNS and CDR2 as SASEGT. Trimming left V 3 bases short and J 10 bases short, with 13 bases between. The CDR3 spans 14 residues. CDR3 sequence: CASSDQGNRSPLHF. DNA of the CDR3: TGTGCCAGCAGTGACCAGGGGAATAGATCACCCCTCCACTTT.

This chain joins TRBV28 and TRBJ2-7; D ambiguous. The germline CDR1 and CDR2 sequences are MDHEN and SYDVKM. Trimming stripped 3 bases from V and 1 base from J, with 19 bases between. CDR3 size: 17 residues. The DNA of the CDR3 is TGTGCCAGCAGTTTTGAGGCCTACCGTTCCACGTCCTACGAGCAGTACTTC. Translated: CASSFEAYRSTSYEQYF.

This clone has a single count. V usage is TRBV6-5 and J usage is TRBJ1-3; D gene ambiguous. The CDR3 runs to 14 residues. Trimming cost V 4 bases and J 1 base, with 8 bases left between them. Germline V gene lookup returns CDR1 MNHEY and CDR2 SVGAGI. CDR3 coding DNA: TGTGCCAGCAGTTCGGGTTCTTCTGGAAACACCATATATTTT. This encodes CASSSGSSGNTIYF.

This clone has more than one count but fewer than ten. V usage is TRBV27 and J usage is TRBJ2-1; 7 nucleotides match TRBD2. The CDR3 has 15 amino acids. Per germline, CDR1 MNHEY and CDR2 SMNVEV (reference sequence). V was clipped by 2 bases and J by 6 bases; unmatched bases: 7. The CDR3 DNA reads TGTGCCAGCAGTTTAGCAGGACCGGGGGGCAATGAGCAGTTCTTC. It is translated as CASSLAGPGGNEQFF.

The chain is built from TRBV28 and TRBJ2-1; TRBD2 is a possible D gene (6 bases). Trimming took 6 bases from V and 0 from J, leaving 12 bases between them. CDR1 and CDR2 from the germline V gene are MDHEN and SYDVKM. The CDR3 loop spans 15 amino acids. The CDR3 DNA reads as TGTGCCAGCAGGCGGGGCGAATACTCCTACAATGAGCAGTTCTTC. Translation gives CASRRGEYSYNEQFF. The full variable domain, rest sourced from reference TRBV28 and TRBJ2-1, is DVKVTQSSRYLVKRTGEKVFLECVQDMDHENMFWYRQDPGLGLRLIYFSYDVKMKEKGDIPEGYSVSREKKERFSLILESASTNQTSMYLCASRRGEYSYNEQFFGPGTRLTVL.